Sequencing of this TCR beta chain was carried out in a study of cytomegalovirus exposure and HLA in healthy donors (dated 2017 in TCRdb). Broadly, across the study: An earlier analysis of 587 of the donors reported 250 to 300 Gb of sequence data and 95 million to 130 million unique TCR beta sequences obtained from some 170 million T cells. About five DR-DQ haplotypes were handled as single units for association and clustering, since linkage in the cohort was strong. The study aimed to test whether signatures of past pathogen exposure could be identified by cataloging public T cell receptors. Donor age, sex, ethnicity and CMV serostatus were collected together with the repertoire data. The genetic ancestry cluster associated with self-reported Caucasian donors included 80% to 90% of the 350 to 500 genotyped donors. Among a few hundred genotyped donors of the cohort, an average of around 240,000 unique TCR beta nucleotide sequences were sequenced per donor, roughly a sixth of them non-productive. The study used immunosequencing to profile the T cell repertoires of approximately 690 subjects and linked those repertoires to cytomegalovirus serostatus. A separate validation cohort of 100 to 150 different subjects was used in addition to the approximately 670-subject first cohort. About 300 gigabases of sequencing data and roughly 81 million unique TCR sequences made up an early release that covered about 640 HLA-typed donors. Typing coverage differed by locus: A, B, C, DRB1 and DQB1 were typed in about 629-640 donors, DQA1 in roughly 510, DPA1 in approximately 610, and DPB1 in around 440. To predict cytomegalovirus infection status, the study brought together high-throughput TCR immunosequencing, statistical association of individual TCRs with disease status, and machine learning. All discovery cohort repertoires had been generated using a single sequencing platform. A later genetic analysis used genome-wide SNP genotypes for about three fifths of the 666 donors, treating that subset as a discovery cohort. HLA typing included class I and class II loci at four-digit resolution. A later analysis re-analyzed previously published TCR beta repertoires from 550 to 700 donors and added high-resolution HLA genotyping to study TCR occurrence patterns. In an earlier analysis of 500 to 650 of the donors, high-throughput TCR beta sequencing was used to judge whether each TCR beta V gene segment behaved as functional or pseudogenic. Rather than using new phenotypic data, the later analysis identified candidate immune exposures from TCR beta sequences and from how often those sequences occurred across donors.

Of note for this clone: This clone's antigen is unknown. No much larger clone is present one base from it, and per-base qualities are unavailable.

Receptors were amplified or captured by the immunoSEQ multiplex PCR assay. For the multiplex PCR, a mixture combining 60 forward primers for TCR Vbeta segments and 13 reverse primers for TCR Jbeta segments was used. The CDR3 region of rearranged TCR beta genes was amplified from genomic DNA with a multiplex PCR assay. On the Illumina HiSeq System, the amplified TCR beta libraries were sequenced as 87-base-pair reads. On the authors' methods: A later analysis counted approximately 74 million unique TCR beta chains across the 666 repertoires, and 9.5 million to 11 million of these chains were shared by at least two donors. Raw reads were error-corrected and collapsed into unique sequences with a nearest-neighbor algorithm that merged closely related sequences to remove PCR and sequencing errors. CDR3 sequences were aligned to IMGT reference sequences to assign V, D and J gene segments. Each retained sequence needed at least a six-nucleotide match to both a V gene segment and a J gene segment. A rearrangement was called productive if the CDR3 had no stop codons and remained in frame with V and J, and every other rearrangement was called non-productive. Following IMGT convention, CDR3 was defined as the stretch from the second conserved V-encoded cysteine to the conserved J-encoded phenylalanine. In an earlier analysis of 500 to 650 of the donors, sequences lacking an unambiguous match to a single V gene segment were excluded. An earlier analysis of a few hundred of the donors called V segments functional above 56.7% productive rearrangements and segregating when the between-donor standard deviation exceeded 5%. A statistical classification framework was built to diagnose cytomegalovirus status from the catalog of TCR beta chain sequences. In a later analysis, V and J genes were assigned by comparing TCR nucleotide sequences against IMGT/GENE-DB human TR gene sequences. Using the TCRdist pipeline, a later analysis assigned CDR3 sequences along with most-parsimonious VDJ recombination scenarios. In a later analysis, each TCR beta chain was defined by its CDR3 amino acid sequence together with its V-gene family, and reads without a unique V-gene family were excluded. To address suspected cross-contamination and a sequencing artifact, a later analysis removed a few hundred highly shared, low-generation-probability nucleotide sequences. For each public chain, a later analysis derived a clonal expansion index from normalized ranks of inferred template counts within each repertoire. A later analysis computed generation probabilities with a VDJ recombination model fitted to out-of-frame rearrangements, and checked the results against IGoR. Hypergeometric tests were used in a later analysis to score TCR-TCR, TCR-HLA and TCR-CMV co-occurrence, with a repertoire-size bias correction applied to the TCR pairs. To estimate false discovery rates, a later analysis permuted the HLA or CMV assignments 20 times. In a later analysis, co-occurring TCRs were grouped using DBSCAN, and TCRdist sequence similarity was added for clustering within HLA-allele-positive subsets. Co-occurrence clustering excluded repertoires with fewer than 30,000 or more than 120,000 public chains, plus five with anomalous nucleotide sharing. Sourced from immuneACCESS, this table was stored by TCRdb with only in-frame sequences that have V and J called. A share of the clones is absent; for the studies checked, an unresolved V gene accounts for under half, and the remainder has no known explanation. Clonal size and the V and J genes are those of that table, whereas D and trimming came from the DNA. A total of about 73,000 clones appear in this sample, roughly 70% of them only once. Of the sample, roughly an eighth falls within the top ten clones.

The paper's findings and limits, for the study overall: Some IMGT-functional V segments, including TRBV6-2 and TRBV6-3, could not be told apart with the 87-base-pair reads, so those segments were excluded. When HLA alleles, especially DR and DQ, strongly co-occurred, attributing TCR associations to individual alleles was difficult. Linkage disequilibrium might explain the correlated functional status among segregating V segments, but an unknown experimental factor could not be ruled out. Immune exposure information for the cohort was limited to CMV serostatus. A later genetic analysis reported fewer N-insertions in productive TCRs among donors in an Asian-associated ancestry cluster than the roughly 700-donor mean. In an earlier analysis of approximately 590 of the donors, most TCR beta V segments appeared in productive rearrangements about 90% or about 30% of the time, broadly matching IMGT annotations. A group of highly shared sequence variants was considered likely to be a technical artifact of the sequencing pipeline. A later analysis reported that several top co-occurrence clusters appeared linked to parvovirus B19, influenza, CMV and Epstein-Barr virus. While some public TCRs were present in many individuals, most TCR sequences turned up only very rarely across donors. Because counts were too low, roughly 18 rarely observed V segments, including chromosome 9 orphons, were left out of the earlier analysis of a few hundred of the donors. HLA typing was unavailable for some donors at each locus, so association tests used only the typed subset. A total of 150 or so TCR beta chains were listed by the study as associated with cytomegalovirus. In a later analysis, HLA-associated TCR beta chains showed more clonal expansion and lower generation probabilities than non-associated chains that were equally common. In this cohort, only TCR beta chains were sequenced, and detectable features were limited by the absence of alpha or paired-chain data. Sequencing depth was assumed to be roughly uniform across donors in the presence/absence analyses, though that assumption may not hold. In both the original and validation cohorts, the classifier was reported to diagnose cytomegalovirus status with high specificity and sensitivity. A further reported finding was that TCR beta sequences accurately predicted the HLA-A and HLA-B alleles for most subjects in the first cohort. In a later analysis, some 17,000 TCR beta sequences were associated with specific HLA alleles at a false discovery rate of 0.05. Three of the identified cytomegalovirus-associated TCR beta chains were confirmed in vitro to be specific for cytomegalovirus antigens. An association between a missense DCLRE1C variant and V-gene and J-gene trimming of TCR beta chains was found in a later genetic analysis and replicated in an independent cohort. A later analysis found that most CMV-associated TCR beta chains appeared HLA-restricted, with HLA associations seemingly driven largely by CMV exposure. According to the authors, the approach could potentially be generalized to other disease states and immunological phenotypes. In a later analysis, the rate of TCR association differed among HLA loci, with DRB1 alleles having the most associated TCRs and HLA-C alleles having the fewest.

The CDR3 goes from the cysteine to the phenylalanine over 17 residues. The kept DNA is CDR3 alone, 51 bases in frame from the first base. V loses 6 bases at its end and J loses 2 bases; junction bases beyond the gene matches: 8. According to the germline V gene, CDR1 reads WSHSY and CDR2 reads SAAADI. The cohort was made up of 500 to 800 healthy bone marrow donors. All cohort members were sampled while nominally healthy, although unrecorded immune exposures were likely present. The donor was CMV seronegative and was included in the group of over 300 seronegative cohort members. Each donor provided a peripheral blood sample, and peripheral blood mononuclear cells were used for TCR beta sequencing. Genomic DNA extraction from the blood cell samples was performed with the Qiagen DNeasy Blood Extraction Kit.

This sequence uses TRBV10-2 and TRBJ2-1, with 12 central nucleotides matching TRBD2. The clonotype originates from a man between 65 and 80 years old in good health and CMV-seronegative. Sequenced input: PBMCs. The CDR3 protein is CASSELAGGYTYNEQFF. The base sequence is TGCGCCAGCAGCGAACTAGCGGGGGGCTATACCTACAATGAGCAGTTCTTC.